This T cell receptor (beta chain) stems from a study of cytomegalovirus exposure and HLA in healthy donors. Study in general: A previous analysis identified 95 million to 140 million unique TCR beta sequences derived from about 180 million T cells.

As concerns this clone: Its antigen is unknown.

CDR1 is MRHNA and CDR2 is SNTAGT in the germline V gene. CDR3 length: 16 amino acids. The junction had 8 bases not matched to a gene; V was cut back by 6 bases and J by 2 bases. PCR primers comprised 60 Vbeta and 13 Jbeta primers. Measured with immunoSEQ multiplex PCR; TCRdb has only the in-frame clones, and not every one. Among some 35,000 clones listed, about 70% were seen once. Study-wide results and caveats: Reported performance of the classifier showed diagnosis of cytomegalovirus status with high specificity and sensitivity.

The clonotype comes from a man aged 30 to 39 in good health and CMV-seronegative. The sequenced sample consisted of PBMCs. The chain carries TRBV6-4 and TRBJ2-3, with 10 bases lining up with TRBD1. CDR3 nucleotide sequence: TGTGCCAGCAGCCTGGGGGGACAGGGGTACACAGATACGCAGTATTTT. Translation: CASSLGGQGYTDTQYF.